The 27 T cell receptor beta chains reported below all come from one sample, sequenced in a study of T cell responses to AZD1222 COVID-19 vaccine. Method: immunoSEQ multiplex PCR; TCRdb's copy keeps in-frame clones and lacks some. This sample has around 99,000 clones, with 90% to 95% found just once. The sequencing used peripheral blood, collected on day 0 of AZD1222 vaccination. These receptors originate from an adult in good health.

The rearrangement joins TRBV6-5 to TRBJ2-7; the match to TRBD1 covers 10 bases. V was pared by 4 bases and J by 5 bases, with 8 bases of the junction left unmatched. Per germline, CDR1 MNHEY and CDR2 SVGAGI. The CDR3 runs to 15 residues. The DNA for the CDR3 is TGTGCCAGCAGTTCCCAAGGACAGGGGGTCCACGAGCAGTACTTC. Amino acids: CASSSQGQGVHEQYF.

This CDR3 reads CASSPSGRLSYEQYF. CDR3 DNA: TGTGCCAGCAGTCCTAGCGGGAGGCTCTCCTACGAGCAGTACTTC. The V and J genes are TRBV6-5 and TRBJ2-7; 11 bases match TRBD2. Germline V CDR1 and CDR2: MNHEY, SVGAGI. The CDR3 spans 15 residues. V dropped 5 bases and J dropped 0; count of bases not matched to a gene: 3.

This rearrangement joins TRBV3-1 (or the pseudogene TRBV3-2) to TRBJ2-7; D is unresolved. V lost 1 base and J lost 2, with 3 bases in between. Per germline, CDR1 LGHDT and CDR2 YNNKEL (reference sequence). The CDR3 has 12 residues. The CDR3 DNA reads as TGTGCCAGCAGCCAAGTGGCCTACGAGCAGTACTTC. This sequence encodes CASSQVAYEQYF.

The genes are TRBV5-4 and TRBJ1-2; TRBD1 agrees at 7 bases. This CDR3 has 15 amino acids. The germline gives CDR1 SGHNT, CDR2 YYREEE (reference sequence). The ends lost 0 bases at V and 4 bases at J; junction bases unmatched: 6. In DNA form, the CDR3 reads TGTGCCAGCAGCTTGGGGGGACAGACCTTCTATGGCTACACCTTC. This translates into CASSLGGQTFYGYTF. Filled out from reference TRBV5-4 and TRBJ1-2, the complete variable domain reads ETGVTQSPTHLIKTRGQQVTLRCSSQSGHNTVSWYQQALGQGPQFIFQYYREEENGRGNFPPRFSGLQFPNYSSELNVNALELDDSALYLCASSLGGQTFYGYTFGSGTRLTVV.

The rearrangement joins TRBV6-4 to TRBJ1-1, with TRBD1 matching over 9 bases. The V and J ends lost 4 bases and 7 bases, in that order; junction bases with no gene match: 10. The CDR3 runs 15 residues. Germline lookup yields CDR1 MRHNA and CDR2 SNTAGT. As DNA, the CDR3 is TGTGCCAGCAGTGTTTCGGGACAGGGAGTTAGTGAAGCTTTCTTT. Protein: CASSVSGQGVSEAFF.

V is TRBV19 and J is TRBJ2-3; D possibly corresponds to TRBD2 (5 bases). Trimming shortened V by 3 bases and J by 2 bases, and 12 bases separated the two germline ends. The CDR3 extends over 15 amino acids. Germline CDR1 and CDR2: LNHDA and SQIVND (reference sequence). CDR3 DNA: TGTGCCAGTAGTATGGCTAGCCTTGTCACAGATACGCAGTATTTT. It codes for CASSMASLVTDTQYF.

This clone was seen just once. The rearrangement links TRBV27 to TRBJ1-1, with D unclear. Germline CDR1 is MNHEY and CDR2 is SMNVEV (reference sequence). The CDR3 is 13 residues long. With 1 base removed from V and 0 bases from J, the gap between germline ends came to 3 bases. This CDR3 reads CASSLLLNTEAFF. DNA for the CDR3: TGTGCCAGCAGTTTATTACTGAACACTGAAGCTTTCTTT.

A note on this clone: Relative to the germline gene, one junction end is altered; a read error may explain this. The genes are TRBV6-6 and TRBJ1-5; 7 bases match TRBD1. The CDR3 covers 14 residues. Germline V lookup: CDR1 MNHNY, CDR2 SVGAGI (reference sequence). CDR3 bases: TGTGCCAGCACTTACAGGGGTGACAATCAGCCCCAGCATTTT. Its translation is CASTYRGDNQPQHF.

V and J are TRBV29-1 and TRBJ2-4; the D is unclear. Germline V gene sequence: CDR1 SQVTM, CDR2 ANQGSEA. This CDR3 has 13 amino acids. Trimming pared 3 bases from V and 5 bases from J, leaving 11 bases between. The CDR3 region is CSVEFREQNIQYF. The CDR3 coding sequence is TGCAGCGTTGAGTTCCGAGAACAAAACATTCAGTACTTC.

The rearrangement uses TRBV5-6 and TRBJ1-6; D gene uncertain. Trimming took off 2 bases at V and 7 bases at J, with 13 bases between the two ends. Germline values: CDR1 SGHDT, CDR2 YYEEEE. The CDR3 contains 15 residues. In DNA form, the CDR3 reads TGTGCCAGCAGCTTCAACCCGGGTCCGAATTCACCCCTCCACTTT. It encodes CASSFNPGPNSPLHF.

This clone was seen once. The V gene is TRBV27, the J gene TRBJ1-6; D remains ambiguous. The CDR3 covers 13 residues. CDR1 is MNHEY and CDR2 is SMNVEV in the germline V gene (reference sequence). Trimming cost V 2 bases and J 10 bases, with 9 bases left between them. CDR3 residues: CASSLVLRSPLHF. DNA for the CDR3: TGTGCCAGCAGTTTAGTACTGCGGTCACCCCTCCACTTT.

The chain combines TRBV6-1 with TRBJ1-5; the D gene is possibly TRBD1 (5 bases). V gave up 4 bases and J gave up 2 bases, with 15 bases separating them. Germline lookup yields CDR1 MNHNS and CDR2 SASEGT. CDR3 length: 16 amino acids. The chain's CDR3 is CASSAWTGGGNQPQHF. CDR3 bases: TGTGCCAGCAGTGCTTGGACTGGGGGGGGCAATCAGCCCCAGCATTTT.

In nucleotides, the CDR3 is TGTGCCAGCACCCCGACTGAAACGGAATCACCCCTCCACTTT. This codes for CASTPTETESPLHF. The genes are TRBV2 and TRBJ1-6; D not resolved. With 7 bases removed from V and 10 bases from J, the gap between germline ends came to 17 bases. The CDR3 consists of 14 residues. Germline V gene sequence: CDR1 SNHLY, CDR2 FYNNEI.

The chain is built from TRBV5-6 and TRBJ1-5; maybe TRBD1 (6 bases). CDR1 and CDR2 from the germline V gene are SGHDT and YYEEEE. V lost 4 bases and J 4 bases, leaving 15 bases between the germline ends. This CDR3 comprises 15 residues. The CDR3 spells CASSASLTGNQPQHF. The CDR3, as DNA: TGTGCCAGCAGCGCCTCTTTGACAGGAAATCAGCCCCAGCATTTT.

The chain joins TRBV5-1 to TRBJ2-1, with 7 nucleotides matching TRBD2. The CDR3 loop spans 14 amino acids. V shed 0 bases and J 12 bases; nucleotides not matched to a gene: 9. CDR1 SGHRS and CDR2 YFSETQ come from the germline V gene. The CDR3 protein is CASSLGGGGEGQFF. The CDR3 nucleotides are TGCGCCAGCAGCTTGGGCGGGGGAGGGGAAGGGCAGTTCTTC.

The rearrangement links TRBV2 to TRBJ2-3; D not certain. V lost 3 bases and J 0 bases, leaving 7 bases between the germline ends. This CDR3 contains 14 residues. Germline CDR1 is SNHLY and CDR2 is FYNNEI. CDR3 in DNA: TGTGCCAGCAGTGATGGCCGGAGCACAGATACGCAGTATTTT. It encodes CASSDGRSTDTQYF.

The J gene is TRBJ1-1, the V gene TRBV6-5; D remains ambiguous. CDR1 is MNHEY and CDR2 is SVGAGI in the germline V gene. V was trimmed by 0 bases and J by 5 bases, leaving 7 bases between them. This CDR3 has 13 amino acids. CDR3 protein: CASSYSPRTEAFF. CDR3 bases: TGTGCCAGCAGTTACTCGCCGAGGACTGAAGCTTTCTTT.

The rearrangement links TRBV27 to TRBJ1-1; the D is unclear. CDR1 and CDR2 from the germline V gene are MNHEY and SMNVEV (reference sequence). The CDR3 length is 15 residues. Trimming pared 5 bases from V and 1 base from J, leaving 14 bases between. The CDR3 loop is CASSGFGDGNTEAFF. Written as DNA, the CDR3 is TGTGCCAGCAGTGGTTTCGGCGATGGGAACACTGAAGCTTTCTTT.

This clone has just one count. The chain is built from TRBV27 and TRBJ1-2, with unresolved D. This CDR3 region has 10 residues. With 5 bases removed from V and 8 bases from J, the gap between germline ends came to 6 bases. Germline CDR1 is MNHEY and CDR2 is SMNVEV (reference sequence). The CDR3 coding sequence is TGTGCCAGCAGTCTTGGAGGCTACACCTTC. Amino acid sequence: CASSLGGYTF.

V gene TRBV30 combines with J gene TRBJ1-6, with D possibly matching TRBD1 (5 bases). Trimming left V 3 bases short and J 7 bases short, with 16 bases between. Germline CDR1 GTSNPN, CDR2 SVGIG (reference sequence). The CDR3 covers 15 residues. The CDR3 DNA reads as TGTGCCTGGAGCGCCACTGGGGGGAGGAATTCACCCCTCCACTTT. This codes for CAWSATGGRNSPLHF. Filled out from reference TRBV30 and TRBJ1-6, the complete variable domain reads SQTIHQWPATLVQPVGSPLSLECTVEGTSNPNLYWYRQAAGRGLQLLFYSVGIGQISSEVPQNLSASRPQDRQFILSSKKLLLSDSGFYLCAWSATGGRNSPLHFGNGTRLTVT.

V usage is TRBV5-6 and J usage is TRBJ2-7; D unclear. The CDR3 loop spans 12 amino acids. Germline V CDR1 and CDR2: SGHDT, YYEEEE. V was shortened by 8 bases and J by 3 bases, with 12 bases between the two germline ends. DNA for the CDR3: TGTGCCAGTAGAAGAGAGGTCTACGAGCAGTACTTC. Translating it yields CASRREVYEQYF.

J is TRBJ1-2 and V is TRBV18; weak D call: TRBD1 (6 bases). Germline V gene sequence: CDR1 KGHSH, CDR2 LQKENI. CDR3 length: 13 residues. V was pared by 3 bases and J by 5 bases, with 10 bases between. CDR3 sequence reads: CASSPDRRYGYTF. CDR3 bases: TGTGCCAGCTCACCTGACAGGCGGTATGGCTACACCTTC.

The chain has TRBV20-1 and TRBJ2-7; 8 bases fit TRBD2. CDR1 is DFQATT and CDR2 is SNEGSKA in the germline V gene (reference sequence). V was pared by 3 bases and J by 3 bases, with 7 bases of the junction left unmatched. The CDR3 has 14 amino acids. CDR3 residues: CSASAGTRIYEQYF. Written as DNA, the CDR3 is TGCAGTGCTAGTGCCGGGACTAGGATCTACGAGCAGTACTTC.

The chain carries TRBV4-3 and TRBJ1-2; unclear D gene. CDR3 length: 15 amino acids. Trimming removed 1 base at V and 0 bases at J, with 9 bases between. Looked up from germline, CDR1 is LGHNA and CDR2 is YSLEER. In DNA form, the CDR3 reads TGCGCCAGCAGCCAAGGCGGACGGGCTAACTATGGCTACACCTTC. Translating it yields CASSQGGRANYGYTF.

The V call is TRBV5-1, the J call TRBJ2-1, with 9 bases identical to TRBD2. Germline V gene data show CDR1 as SGHRS and CDR2 as YFSETQ. With V trimmed by 3 bases and J by 9 bases, 4 bases remained unmatched. The CDR3 runs to 13 residues. The chain's CDR3 is CASSSPLAGEQFF. The CDR3 DNA is TGCGCCAGCAGCTCCCCACTAGCGGGTGAGCAGTTCTTC.

The chain combines TRBV19 with TRBJ2-3; 8 positions agree with TRBD1. Germline-derived CDR1 and CDR2 are LNHDA and SQIVND (reference sequence). This CDR3 contains 15 residues. Trimming removed 5 bases from V and 3 bases from J; junction bases left unmatched: 7. As DNA, the CDR3 is TGTGCCAGTAGTGTGCGGACAGGGCTAACAGATACGCAGTATTTT. Translated, it gives CASSVRTGLTDTQYF.

This chain uses TRBV3-1 (or the pseudogene TRBV3-2) with TRBJ1-1; 9 nucleotides agree with TRBD1. This CDR3 comprises 14 residues. V shed 1 base, J shed 9 bases, and the junction held 6 bases outside the gene matches. The germline gives CDR1 LGHDT, CDR2 YNNKEL (reference sequence). The CDR3 DNA sequence: TGTGCCAGCAGCCAAGGCATGGGACAGGGTCAAGCTTTCTTT. It translates to CASSQGMGQGQAFF.